The rows below give T cell receptor beta chains drawn from one sample of a study of T cell changes during pregnancy in multiple sclerosis. Some clones are missing from TCRdb's copy, which holds only in-frame ones; the method was immunoSEQ multiplex PCR. The sample yields about 24,000 clones, roughly 89% seen once. The sequencing used CD8+ T cells from peripheral blood mononuclear cells, collected in the first trimester of pregnancy. These receptor sequences come from a female donor in good health, enrolled as a control in a pregnancy study. CDR3s include the opening cysteine and the closing phenylalanine or tryptophan. The size of a clone is reported for some rows only, either as once, few or many, or as a class for expanded clones.

v_gene	abundance	j_gene	CDR3aa
TRBV7-9	.	TRBJ1-1	CASSSLTGGKTEAFF
TRBV18	.	TRBJ1-2	CASSPTDRDDGYTF
TRBV28	.	TRBJ2-7	CASSSDRGDEQYF
TRBV6-1	.	TRBJ2-1	CASSEGRGPDEQFF
TRBV4-3	.	TRBJ2-7	CASSQDRGLGEYEQYF
TRBV29-1	.	TRBJ2-1	CSVAGGLAGTYNEQFF
TRBV7-8	.	TRBJ1-2	CASSLVVTGLYGYTF
TRBV4-3	.	TRBJ2-7	CASSQAGGPYEQYF
TRBV7-3	.	TRBJ2-2	CASSSGLAGTGELFF
TRBV5-4	medium-sized	TRBJ1-2	CASSLAGTDGYTF
TRBV9	.	TRBJ2-5	CASGGGGAQETQYF
TRBV27	.	TRBJ2-5	CASSLAGLETQYF
TRBV20-1	.	TRBJ1-2	CSASRDGYTF
TRBV5-4	.	TRBJ1-2	CASTVSTGFYGYTF
TRBV7-8	.	TRBJ2-2	CASVQEGLLAVNTGELFF
TRBV5-6	.	TRBJ2-1	CASSLVVAGYNEQFF
TRBV7-9	.	TRBJ2-7	CASSPAGTAYEQYF
TRBV7-3	few	TRBJ2-5	CASSLRDLRETQYF
TRBV27	.	TRBJ1-4	CANGLSGREKLFF
TRBV7-9	.	TRBJ1-1	CAAERENTEAFF
TRBV2	.	TRBJ1-3	CASNRREAGNTIYF
TRBV4-3	.	TRBJ1-1	CASSQDITGWANTEAFF
TRBV27	.	TRBJ1-2	CASRPTGGGYTF
TRBV4-3	.	TRBJ2-5	CASSQDPRGALETQYF
TRBV13	.	TRBJ2-7	CASTPGGPRYEQYF
TRBV6-5	.	TRBJ2-2	CASSYGGFYTGELFF
TRBV2	.	TRBJ1-6	CASTLPGTGQNSPLHF
TRBV11-3	.	TRBJ2-1	CASSSVSGGAYNEQFF
TRBV28	few	TRBJ1-2	CASSLDQGVSYGYTF
TRBV9	.	TRBJ2-3	CASSVAGSPTDTQYF
TRBV9	.	TRBJ1-1	CASSERGSSDTEAFF
TRBV5-4	.	TRBJ2-3	CASSLDSGGTDTQYF
TRBV4-3	.	TRBJ2-1	CASSLSAGSLYNEQFF
TRBV28	few	TRBJ1-2	CASSLQGYGYTF
TRBV18	.	TRBJ1-4	CASSPSGEEKLFF
TRBV9	.	TRBJ2-5	CASSADTGGGQETQYF
TRBV7-3	.	TRBJ2-2	CASSLTASNGELFF
TRBV9	.	TRBJ1-2	CASSVWDSYGYTF
TRBV11-3	.	TRBJ2-5	CASSSPTTRGTQYF
TRBV7-8	.	TRBJ2-7	CASSSSDRGALHEQYF
TRBV5-5	.	TRBJ1-2	CASSLGSGQRNYGYTF
TRBV15	.	TRBJ1-1	CATSPDRGRTEAFF
TRBV30	.	TRBJ1-2	CAWSVMDRAAGYTF
TRBV30	.	TRBJ1-2	CAGRESGDPYGYTF
TRBV29-1	few	TRBJ1-1	CSAGGTASEAFF
TRBV7-2	.	TRBJ2-7	CASRGGSTYEQYF
TRBV6-1	.	TRBJ2-7	CASTGTGLNEQYF
TRBV4-3	once	TRBJ2-1	CASSQDVLAGGREQFF
TRBV7-9	.	TRBJ1-1	CASTPRGGGNTEAFF
TRBV7-9	.	TRBJ1-6	CASALGQGNSPLHF
TRBV9	.	TRBJ1-6	CASSVGGPSSYNSPLHF
TRBV2	once	TRBJ2-2	CASTQGRELFF
TRBV7-8	.	TRBJ1-2	CASSLARLGLGWTYGYTF
TRBV2	.	TRBJ1-1	CASIRDSVNTEAFF
TRBV7-2	.	TRBJ1-4	CASSPRTGIEEKLFF
TRBV28	.	TRBJ2-7	CASNFGTSAPYEQYF
TRBV20-1	.	TRBJ1-2	CSALGGKGYTF
TRBV6-5	.	TRBJ1-2	CASRSGRTYGYTF